One sample yielded the 24 T cell receptor beta chains listed below, sequenced in a study of cytomegalovirus exposure and HLA in healthy donors. Primers for the PCR totalled 60 Vbeta and 13 Jbeta. Data came from immunoSEQ multiplex PCR; TCRdb stores just in-frame clones and leaves some out. The sample gives fewer than 200,000 clones, about 80% of which show up once; about 0.5% is in the top ten. Input material: PBMCs. Source of these receptors: a woman in her fifties or sixties in good health and CMV-seronegative.

As regards this clone: The junction and the germline gene differ at one end; a read error may be behind it. The same CDR3 is also encoded by other DNA sequences in this sample. This sequence joins TRBV7-9 and TRBJ2-7; weak D call: TRBD1 (5 bases). Germline V gene lookup returns CDR1 SEHNR and CDR2 FQNEAQ (reference sequence). This CDR3 spans 13 amino acids. The CDR3, as DNA: TGCGCCTCAGAGGACACCGGCTCCTACGAGCAGTACTTC. Encoded protein: CASEDTGSYEQYF. The variable domain in full, with the rest retrieved from reference TRBV7-9 and TRBJ2-7, is DTGVSQNPRHKITKRGQNVTFRCDPISEHNRLYWYRQTLGQGPEFLTYFQNEAQLEKSRLLSDRFSAERPKGSFSTLEIQRTEQGDSAMYLCASEDTGSYEQYFGPGTRLTVT.

This chain uses TRBV7-2 with TRBJ2-3; 7 bases align to TRBD2. Germline V gives CDR1 SGHTA, CDR2 FQGNSA. CDR3 length: 13 amino acids. The junction had 7 bases not matched to a gene; V was cut back by 5 bases and J by 8 bases. The CDR3 here is CASSLERGGTQYF. The CDR3 DNA reads TGTGCCAGCAGCCTTGAGCGGGGAGGTACGCAGTATTTT.

J is TRBJ1-6 and V is TRBV11-1; D possibly corresponds to TRBD1 (6 bases). V lost 1 base and J 5 bases, leaving 9 bases between the germline ends. The CDR3 runs 15 residues. The germline V gene encodes CDR1 SGHAT and CDR2 FQDESV (reference sequence). CDR3 nucleotide sequence: TGTGCCAGCAGCTTAGGGGACACAAATAATTCACCCCTCCACTTT. Its translation is CASSLGDTNNSPLHF.

Comment on this clone: This sample includes further DNA sequences coding for the same CDR3. The chain couples TRBV18 to TRBJ2-3; 7 bases are a match to TRBD2. The V segment lost 1 base and the J segment 2 bases; nucleotides outside the gene matches: 3. The germline V gene has CDR1 KGHSH and CDR2 LQKENI. The CDR3 extends over 15 amino acids. The CDR3 spells CASSPRGGDTDTQYF. CDR3 nucleotides: TGTGCCAGCTCACCACGCGGGGGAGACACAGATACGCAGTATTTT.

This chain connects TRBV7-8 to TRBJ1-2; TRBD1 aligns across 7 bases. V lost 0 bases, J lost 6 bases, and 7 bases stayed unmatched. Germline CDR1 reads SGHVS; CDR2 reads FQNEAQ. This CDR3 is built from 15 residues. CDR3: CASSLAQGQIDGYTF. The DNA of the CDR3 is TGTGCCAGCAGCTTAGCGCAGGGACAGATAGATGGCTACACCTTC.

The chain joins TRBV14 to TRBJ2-1; TRBD2 might be the D (5 bases). Germline assignment: CDR1 SGHDN and CDR2 FVKESK. The ends were cut back, 1 base at V and 6 bases at J, with 16 bases in the middle. The CDR3 contains 16 residues. In DNA, the CDR3 is TGTGCCAGCAGCCAAGTTTCTGGGGTGGGGAGCAATGAGCAGTTCTTC. This translates into CASSQVSGVGSNEQFF.

The genes are TRBV27 and TRBJ2-5; 12 bases are a match to TRBD2. After removal of 5 bases from V and 5 bases from J, the junction contained 6 bases not matched to a gene. This CDR3 has 15 amino acids. Germline V gives CDR1 MNHEY, CDR2 SMNVEV (reference sequence). CDR3 nucleotides: TGTGCCAGCAGTATGCTAGCGGGGGGGCAGGAGACCCAGTACTTC. It specifies CASSMLAGGQETQYF.

Only a few counts were recorded for this clone. The CDR3 sequence is CASTAHPSNQPQHF. The CDR3 region has the DNA TGTGCCAGTACCGCACACCCTAGCAATCAGCCCCAGCATTTT. The chain employs TRBV19 and TRBJ1-5; D gene unclear. V was trimmed by 7 bases and J by 0 bases, leaving 10 bases between them. CDR1 is LNHDA and CDR2 is SQIVND in the germline V gene (reference sequence). The CDR3 is made up of 14 amino acids.

The chain has TRBV19 and TRBJ1-5, with TRBD1 identical over 7 bases. J gave up 6 bases and V 4 bases, and 9 bases lay outside the gene matches. The CDR3 sequence is 15 residues long. The germline V gene has CDR1 LNHDA and CDR2 SQIVND (reference sequence). CDR3 DNA: TGTGCCAGTAGTAACGAGGCAGGGGGATTTCAGCCCCAGCATTTT. Translating it yields CASSNEAGGFQPQHF.

This chain joins TRBV2 and TRBJ2-2; unclear D gene. Germline loops: CDR1 SNHLY, CDR2 FYNNEI. V was shortened by 9 bases and J by 7 bases, with 6 bases between the two germline ends. The CDR3 spans 10 residues. CDR3 coding DNA: TGTGCCAGTTTCGGCGGGGAGCTGTTTTTT. Its protein product is CASFGGELFF. The whole variable domain, remainder taken from reference TRBV2 and TRBJ2-2, is EPEVTQTPSHQVTQMGQEVILRCVPISNHLYFYWYRQILGQKVEFLVSFYNNEISEKSEIFDDQFSVERPDGSNFTLKIRSTKLEDSAMYFCASFGGELFFGEGSRLTVL.

The chain joins TRBV10-2 to TRBJ2-7, with 14 bases identical to TRBD2. Trimming took 6 bases from V and 5 from J; bases not matched to a gene: 6. The CDR3 runs to 15 residues. The germline V gene has CDR1 WSHSY and CDR2 SAAADI. The CDR3, as DNA: TGCGCCAGCAGGGATCGACTAGCGGGGGGGAACGAGCAGTACTTC. It specifies CASRDRLAGGNEQYF.

The J gene is TRBJ2-3, the V gene TRBV5-1; TRBD2 matches at 7 bases. Per germline, CDR1 SGHRS and CDR2 YFSETQ. The CDR3 spans 14 residues. Trimming took 4 bases from V and 5 from J; bases not matched to a gene: 7. The CDR3 DNA reads TGCGCCAGCAGCCTAGGACTAGAGGTAGATACGCAGTATTTT. Encoded protein: CASSLGLEVDTQYF.

This clone was recorded once. The chain combines TRBV15 with TRBJ2-5; 7 bases are a match to TRBD1. The germline CDR1 and CDR2 sequences are LNHNV and YYDKDF (reference sequence). Trimming took 3 bases from V and 0 from J; bases not matched to a gene: 4. This CDR3 contains 15 residues. The CDR3, as DNA: TGTGCCACCAGCAGGGACAGGTGGAACCAAGAGACCCAGTACTTC. Its protein is CATSRDRWNQETQYF.

The V and J genes are TRBV28 and TRBJ1-5; 8 bases are shared with TRBD1. Germline CDR1 is MDHEN and CDR2 is SYDVKM. Trimming took 5 bases from V and 7 from J; bases not matched to a gene: 13. This CDR3 comprises 16 residues. The DNA for the CDR3 is TGTGCCAGCAGTCCTCACTCAGGGGGCTCGGGGCAGCCCCAGCATTTT. Its translation is CASSPHSGGSGQPQHF. The full variable domain, in which reference TRBV28 and TRBJ1-5 provide the parts outside the CDR3, is DVKVTQSSRYLVKRTGEKVFLECVQDMDHENMFWYRQDPGLGLRLIYFSYDVKMKEKGDIPEGYSVSREKKERFSLILESASTNQTSMYLCASSPHSGGSGQPQHFGDGTRLSIL.

This chain uses TRBV5-6 with TRBJ2-7, with a weak D call TRBD1 (5 bases). The CDR3 covers 14 residues. The V end lost 3 bases, the J end lost 4 bases, and 14 bases lay between the germline ends. Looked up from germline, CDR1 is SGHDT and CDR2 is YYEEEE. The CDR3 protein is CASSYGHSRYEQYF. CDR3 DNA: TGTGCCAGCAGCTACGGACACAGCCGATACGAGCAGTACTTC.

The chain uses TRBV10-3 and TRBJ2-3, with a weak D call TRBD1 (6 bases). The germline V gene encodes CDR1 ENHRY and CDR2 SYGVKD. V lost 1 base, J lost 0 bases, and 8 bases lay in between. The CDR3 has 15 amino acids. Here the CDR3 reads CAISEWGPSTDTQYF. CDR3 in DNA: TGTGCCATCAGTGAGTGGGGGCCAAGCACAGATACGCAGTATTTT.

The CDR3 DNA reads as TGTGCCAGCAGTTTCGGGGAGTTCTACGAGCAGTACTTC. It translates to CASSFGEFYEQYF. V usage is TRBV28 and J usage is TRBJ2-7, with a possible D match to TRBD2 (5 bases). The CDR3 covers 13 residues. V gave up 3 bases and J gave up 3 bases, with 9 bases separating them. From germline, CDR1 is MDHEN and CDR2 SYDVKM.

This clone was seen only a few times. The V and J genes are TRBV2 and TRBJ2-1; TRBD2 is a possible D gene (5 bases). The length of the CDR3 is 15 residues. Germline V gene lookup returns CDR1 SNHLY and CDR2 FYNNEI. V lost 6 bases to trimming and J lost 0 bases, with 12 bases between them. CDR3 amino acids: CASRRAGSSYNEQFF. CDR3 in DNA: TGTGCCAGCAGGCGGGCAGGCAGCTCCTACAATGAGCAGTTCTTC.

The V gene is TRBV10-1, the J gene TRBJ2-3, with D perhaps TRBD2 (5 bases). From germline, CDR1 is WNHNN and CDR2 SYGVQD (reference sequence). The CDR3 runs 14 residues. V lost 9 bases and J 0 bases, leaving 13 bases between the germline ends. The CDR3 here is CASSRDISTDTQYF. CDR3 sequence (DNA): TGCGCCAGTTCCCGGGATATAAGCACAGATACGCAGTATTTT.

J is TRBJ2-5 and V is TRBV5-6; 8 nucleotides line up with TRBD1. The J call is in doubt because the DNA end fits TRBJ2-7 better. The CDR3 consists of 12 residues. Germline values: CDR1 SGHDT, CDR2 YYEEEE. CDR3 sequence: CASSWDRNEQYF. In DNA form, the CDR3 reads TGTGCCAGCAGCTGGGACAGGAACGAGCAGTACTTC.

The V and J genes are TRBV5-1 and TRBJ1-1; possibly TRBD1 for D (5 bases). Germline CDR1 and CDR2: SGHRS and YFSETQ. The CDR3 is 16 amino acids. Trimming took 3 bases from V and 0 from J, leaving 15 bases between them. Here the CDR3 DNA reads TGCGCCAGCAGCTCATCAGGGACTTTCATGAACACTGAAGCTTTCTTT. Translated: CASSSSGTFMNTEAFF.

This clone is a singleton in its sample. The chain joins TRBV28 to TRBJ2-1; no firm D call. V dropped 7 bases and J dropped 5 bases, with 21 bases sitting between them. Per the germline V gene, CDR1 is MDHEN and CDR2 is SYDVKM. This CDR3 contains 16 residues. The CDR3 bases are TGTGCCAGCACCCCCCTGCGCCGAGCGAAAAACAATGAGCAGTTCTTC. The encoded protein is CASTPLRRAKNNEQFF.

The gene calls are TRBV2 and TRBJ1-4, with D possibly being TRBD1 (5 bases). V lost 5 bases and J lost 12, with 19 bases in between. The CDR3 consists of 14 residues. Germline values: CDR1 SNHLY, CDR2 FYNNEI. The CDR3 DNA sequence: TGTGCCAGCAGTTCCTGGGACGTAGGCGGGGAACTGTTTTTT. Translated, it gives CASSSWDVGGELFF.

This rearrangement joins TRBV12-5 to TRBJ2-3; 11 nucleotides line up with TRBD2. The V and J ends lost 5 bases and 5 bases, in that order; junction bases with no gene match: 3. The germline gives CDR1 LGHNT, CDR2 FRNRAP. CDR3 length equals 14 residues. For the CDR3, the DNA is TGTGCTAGTGGTATAGGACTAGCGGGAGATACGCAGTATTTT. Amino acid sequence: CASGIGLAGDTQYF.